The subject of this entry is one T cell receptor (beta chain). Antigen: not known. In the source study's methods: ImmunoSEQ junction-only sequences lacked quality scores, so their filtering differed. Here immunoSEQ multiplex PCR was the method, and the copy in TCRdb shows in-frame clones only, minus some. V and J calls and clone size follow that table, whereas D and trimming were derived from the DNA. The sample yields roughly 1 million clones, around 82% seen once. Trimming removed 2 bases from V and 4 bases from J; junction bases left unmatched: 12. The CDR3 runs to 16 residues. Germline values: CDR1 SGDLS, CDR2 YYNGEE. The data were obtained in a study of shared clonotypes between healthy human individuals. About the research overall: Samples came from a couple of female and three male donors aged 18 to 49.

A CD45RA+ naive subset and a CD45RA-negative memory subset were split from CD4+ cells. Points from the study as a whole: For naive CD4 cells, approximately 4.7% of clonotypes were shared across a handful of donors.

The source is a man aged 18-30 years in good health. Some clones in this sample may be carry-over from other donors' samples. The chain couples TRBV9 to TRBJ2-7, with 7 bases matching TRBD1. The sample taken for sequencing was memory CD4+ T cells from PBMCs. Documented subset: CD45RA-negative fraction. The CDR3 nucleotides are TGTGCCAGCAGCGTTCAGACCGGGACAGCGCTATACGAGCAGTACTTC. Amino acid sequence: CASSVQTGTALYEQYF.